The present entry profiles one T cell receptor (beta chain) with its context. Its antigen remains unknown. Donors were Caucasian adults residing in Nashville, Tennessee, USA. Deep was the level at which the assay was run. Every subset's genomic DNA went evenly onto several immunoSEQ plates. Produced via immunoSEQ multiplex PCR; TCRdb's table is partial and in-frame only. Of roughly 2.6 million clones listed, about 92% are singletons. This sample is part of a study of shared clonotypes between healthy human individuals. The V gene's germline CDR1 is SGHRS and CDR2 YFSETQ. The CDR3 extends over 17 amino acids. Trimming at V came to 2 bases and at J to 4 bases, leaving 11 bases not matched to a gene. Study-wide points: Approximately 4.5% was the fraction of naive CD4 clonotypes found shared across a few donors.

The rearrangement joins TRBV5-1 to TRBJ2-3; 9 bases agree with TRBD1. The sample comprised naive CD4+ T cells sorted from blood. The subset denotes: CD45RA+ positively selected. This clonotype originated in a man between 18 and 35 years old in good health. The CDR3 coding sequence is TGCGCCAGCAGCTTTAGCTCCGGACAGGGGACACCAGATACGCAGTATTTT. Protein sequence: CASSFSSGQGTPDTQYF.